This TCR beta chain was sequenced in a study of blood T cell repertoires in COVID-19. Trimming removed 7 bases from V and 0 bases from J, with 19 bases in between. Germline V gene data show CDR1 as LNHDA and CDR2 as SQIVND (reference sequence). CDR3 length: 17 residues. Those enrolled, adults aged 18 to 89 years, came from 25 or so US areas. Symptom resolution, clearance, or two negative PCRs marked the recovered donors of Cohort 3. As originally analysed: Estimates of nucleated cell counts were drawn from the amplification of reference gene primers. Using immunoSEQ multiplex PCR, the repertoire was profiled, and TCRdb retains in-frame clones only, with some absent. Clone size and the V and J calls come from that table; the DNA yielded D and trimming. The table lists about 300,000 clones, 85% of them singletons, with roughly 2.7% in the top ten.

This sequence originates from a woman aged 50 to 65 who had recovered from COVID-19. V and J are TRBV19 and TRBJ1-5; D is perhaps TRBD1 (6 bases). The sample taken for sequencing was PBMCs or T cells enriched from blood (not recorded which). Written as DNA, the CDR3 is TGTGCCAGTACGGGATACAGGGTTACCTATAGCAATCAGCCCCAGCATTTT. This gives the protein CASTGYRVTYSNQPQHF.